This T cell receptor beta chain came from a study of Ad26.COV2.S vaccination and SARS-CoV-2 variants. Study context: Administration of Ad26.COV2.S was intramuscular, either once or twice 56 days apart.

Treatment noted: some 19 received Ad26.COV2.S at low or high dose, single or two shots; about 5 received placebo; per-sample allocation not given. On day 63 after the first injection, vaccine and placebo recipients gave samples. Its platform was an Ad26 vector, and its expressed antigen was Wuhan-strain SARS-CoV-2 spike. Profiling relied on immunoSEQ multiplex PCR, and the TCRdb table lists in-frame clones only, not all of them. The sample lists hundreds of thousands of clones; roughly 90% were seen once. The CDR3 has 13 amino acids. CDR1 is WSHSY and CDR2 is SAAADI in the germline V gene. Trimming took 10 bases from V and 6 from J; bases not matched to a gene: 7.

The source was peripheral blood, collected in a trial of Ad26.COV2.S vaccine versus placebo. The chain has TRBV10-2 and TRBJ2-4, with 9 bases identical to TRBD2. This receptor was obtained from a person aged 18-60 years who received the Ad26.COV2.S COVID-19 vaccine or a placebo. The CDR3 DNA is TGCGCCACCCGAGCGGGAGGTCTAAACATTCAGTACTTC. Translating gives CATRAGGLNIQYF.